The rows below give T cell receptor beta chains drawn from one sample of a study of radiation and T cells in renal cell carcinoma. Generated by immunoSEQ multiplex PCR, the TCRdb table keeps only in-frame clones and is missing some. The sample records roughly 120,000 clones, 80% to 85% being singletons. Sequenced here: blood, sampled from a patient whose treatment included radiotherapy and nephrectomy. These receptor sequences come from a woman aged 55-70 years with renal cell carcinoma. Each CDR3 is given without its conserved first and last residue. A D gene is named only where the DNA matches it firmly.

d_call: TRBD2
j_call: TRBJ2-2
v_call: TRBV6-6
cdr3_aa: ASRRTSGDTGELF

d_call: TRBD2
j_call: TRBJ2-3
v_call: TRBV5-1
cdr3_aa: ASSKMGTSGTDTQY

d_call: -
j_call: TRBJ1-2
v_call: TRBV19
cdr3_aa: ASSPQGFGYT

d_call: -
j_call: TRBJ1-5
v_call: TRBV7-2
cdr3_aa: ASSLTGQDQPQH

d_call: -
j_call: TRBJ2-1
v_call: TRBV6-4
cdr3_aa: ASSITHRQAGNEQF

d_call: -
j_call: TRBJ2-2
v_call: TRBV5-4
cdr3_aa: ASSQDRYTGELF

d_call: TRBD1
j_call: TRBJ1-2
v_call: TRBV19
cdr3_aa: ASTPAPDRDYGYT

d_call: -
j_call: TRBJ2-3
v_call: TRBV25-1
cdr3_aa: ASSEQLTDTQY

d_call: TRBD1
j_call: TRBJ1-1
v_call: TRBV7-6
cdr3_aa: ASSLGQGSINTEAF

d_call: TRBD1
j_call: TRBJ2-7
v_call: TRBV2
cdr3_aa: ASSVGTGVRGSYEQY

d_call: TRBD1
j_call: TRBJ2-1
v_call: TRBV5-1
cdr3_aa: ASSLGQAEQF

d_call: -
j_call: TRBJ2-1
v_call: TRBV5-6
cdr3_aa: ASTSRDLGYNEQF

d_call: TRBD1
j_call: TRBJ2-7
v_call: TRBV28
cdr3_aa: ASSSQGASSYEQY

d_call: TRBD1
j_call: TRBJ2-7
v_call: TRBV28
cdr3_aa: ASSPRQGAHYEQY

d_call: -
j_call: TRBJ2-2
v_call: TRBV7-2
cdr3_aa: ASSSAGAPFTGELF

d_call: -
j_call: TRBJ1-1
v_call: TRBV11-2
cdr3_aa: ASSSSRNTEAF

d_call: -
j_call: TRBJ1-1
v_call: TRBV6-6
cdr3_aa: ASSGTNTEAF

d_call: -
j_call: TRBJ2-1
v_call: TRBV15
cdr3_aa: ATSRGGPLMINEQF

d_call: -
j_call: TRBJ1-1
v_call: TRBV14
cdr3_aa: ASSQDQNTQAF

d_call: TRBD1
j_call: TRBJ1-5
v_call: TRBV6-5
cdr3_aa: ASSSRDRVQPQH

d_call: TRBD2
j_call: TRBJ2-7
v_call: TRBV6-6
cdr3_aa: ASSYSQASGGYEQY

d_call: -
j_call: TRBJ1-2
v_call: TRBV6-5
cdr3_aa: ASSYRWGYADGYT

d_call: -
j_call: TRBJ1-1
v_call: TRBV19
cdr3_aa: ASSPLGYRGSTEAF

d_call: -
j_call: TRBJ1-4
v_call: TRBV30
cdr3_aa: AWSLTTTNEKLF

d_call: -
j_call: TRBJ1-5
v_call: TRBV10-2
cdr3_aa: ASSPADQLKRPNQPQH

d_call: -
j_call: TRBJ1-1
v_call: TRBV5-4
cdr3_aa: ASSLDRTEAF

d_call: -
j_call: TRBJ1-1
v_call: TRBV6-5
cdr3_aa: ASSSLRSVAEAF

d_call: -
j_call: TRBJ1-6
v_call: TRBV9
cdr3_aa: ASSPGQLANSPLH

d_call: -
j_call: TRBJ1-1
v_call: TRBV7-6
cdr3_aa: ASSLTQTRVNTEAF

d_call: TRBD1
j_call: TRBJ1-1
v_call: TRBV7-2
cdr3_aa: ASNRQGPFGAF

d_call: -
j_call: TRBJ2-1
v_call: TRBV5-4
cdr3_aa: ASRNDYNEQF

d_call: TRBD2
j_call: TRBJ2-7
v_call: TRBV5-1
cdr3_aa: ASSWRGLDHEQY

d_call: TRBD2
j_call: TRBJ2-3
v_call: TRBV9
cdr3_aa: ASSPFKRGGTDTQY

d_call: -
j_call: TRBJ2-1
v_call: TRBV28
cdr3_aa: ASSLGEYNEQF

d_call: -
j_call: TRBJ2-3
v_call: TRBV5-8
cdr3_aa: ASSLAGVTDTQY

d_call: -
j_call: TRBJ2-1
v_call: TRBV13
cdr3_aa: ASSSFVGNEQF

d_call: TRBD1
j_call: TRBJ1-5
v_call: TRBV15
cdr3_aa: ATRDRANQPQH

d_call: -
j_call: TRBJ2-1
v_call: TRBV27
cdr3_aa: ASRMGPGAGYNEQF

d_call: -
j_call: TRBJ1-1
v_call: TRBV28
cdr3_aa: ASSLGGETNTEAF

d_call: TRBD1
j_call: TRBJ2-6
v_call: TRBV25-1
cdr3_aa: ASGGQGARGGANVLT

d_call: -
j_call: TRBJ1-1
v_call: TRBV5-8
cdr3_aa: ASSSFQGVGSTEAF

d_call: -
j_call: TRBJ1-1
v_call: TRBV6-6
cdr3_aa: ASSRKGPEAF

d_call: -
j_call: TRBJ2-1
v_call: TRBV2
cdr3_aa: ASTPGLLPGDEQF

d_call: -
j_call: TRBJ1-1
v_call: TRBV30
cdr3_aa: AWSATLGWGTEAF

d_call: -
j_call: TRBJ1-6
v_call: TRBV18
cdr3_aa: ASSPDWNSPLH

d_call: TRBD2
j_call: TRBJ2-1
v_call: TRBV11-3
cdr3_aa: ASSTGTSGNNEQF

d_call: TRBD1
j_call: TRBJ2-3
v_call: TRBV6-4
cdr3_aa: ASSRQGSTDTQY

d_call: -
j_call: TRBJ2-7
v_call: TRBV5-4
cdr3_aa: ASSLAQNTYEQY

d_call: TRBD1
j_call: TRBJ1-5
v_call: TRBV29-1
cdr3_aa: SVVIVGQGGEQPQH

d_call: TRBD1
j_call: TRBJ1-1
v_call: TRBV7-3
cdr3_aa: ASSLTRTGGGTEAF

d_call: -
j_call: TRBJ1-5
v_call: TRBV30
cdr3_aa: AWSVIKGPQH

d_call: -
j_call: TRBJ2-7
v_call: TRBV4-2
cdr3_aa: ASSQLETANYEQY

d_call: -
j_call: TRBJ1-4
v_call: TRBV4-3
cdr3_aa: ASSQEGPNEKLF